The T cell receptor (beta chain) described here comes from a study of post-analysis software for immune sequencing data. Study-wide background: Relapsing-remitting, secondary progressive and progressive-relapsing forms of multiple sclerosis all featured among disease courses. Study-wide results and limits: For normalized Chao1 diversity, multiple sclerosis patients scored significantly lower than controls did. Controls showed lower frequencies than patients for several TRBV segments, and TRBV5-6, TRBV5-1 and TRBV20-1 were among these. Under the F measure, samples that were prepared in one batch clustered strongly together.

The CDR3 has 14 residues. CDR1 MNHEY and CDR2 SMNVEV come from the germline V gene (reference sequence). V was shortened by 5 bases and J by 4 bases, with 15 bases between the two germline ends. Built from TCR beta cDNA, the libraries had unique molecular identifiers in them. Between about 0.9 and 11 million T cells gave rise to roughly 0.5 million cDNA molecules. TCRdb passed the PCR reads through MiXCR, listing each CDR3 protein once. Of 150,000 to 200,000 distinct CDR3 sequences listed, over 25% are singletons. This clonotype was recorded at least ten times. As yet, its antigen is unknown. Input material: blood. This clonotype originated in a girl aged 5-17 years with multiple sclerosis. V and J are TRBV27 and TRBJ2-7; maybe TRBD1 (5 bases). In DNA form, the CDR3 reads TGTGCCAGCAGTACTGGCAGGGTTCTGTACGAGCAGTACTTC. It specifies CASSTGRVLYEQYF.